The next 10 T cell receptor beta chains were all read from a single sample in a study of blood T cell repertoires in COVID-19. The repertoire was sequenced with immunoSEQ multiplex PCR; TCRdb's copy has only in-frame clones and lacks some. The repertoire holds 350,000 to 550,000 clones, with roughly nine tenths as singletons. Sequenced sample: PBMCs or T cells enriched from blood (not recorded which). The receptors were sampled from a man aged 25 to 45 who had recovered from COVID-19.

This chain uses TRBV7-2 with TRBJ2-1; TRBD2 agrees at 7 bases. The germline V gene encodes CDR1 SGHTA and CDR2 FQGNSA. Unmatched junction bases numbered 8, after V lost 5 bases and J lost 4 bases. This CDR3 comprises 15 residues. In nucleotides, the CDR3 is TGTGCCAGCAGCCTCGGGCTAGCGGAGTACAATGAGCAGTTCTTC. Protein product: CASSLGLAEYNEQFF.

The chain employs TRBV28 and TRBJ1-2; D unclear. The CDR3 has 13 residues. The germline V and J ends were trimmed by 8 bases and 3 bases, with 13 bases remaining between them. Germline V gene sequence: CDR1 MDHEN, CDR2 SYDVKM. CDR3 region: CASRREQYYGYTF. The CDR3, as DNA: TGTGCCAGCCGACGGGAACAGTACTATGGCTACACCTTC.

This chain links TRBV5-4 with TRBJ2-1; no firm D call. This CDR3 has 12 residues. Germline CDR1 reads SGHNT; CDR2 reads YYREEE (reference sequence). Trimming cost V 2 bases and J 7 bases, with 7 bases left between them. The CDR3 reads CASSFSVNEQFF. The DNA for the CDR3 is TGTGCCAGCAGCTTCTCAGTGAATGAGCAGTTCTTC.

This clone came up once. CDR3 loop: CASSYGAGVNSPLHF. The CDR3 nucleotides read TGTGCCAGCAGTTACGGGGCAGGGGTAAATTCACCCCTCCACTTT. This chain uses TRBV6-5 with TRBJ1-6, with D perhaps matching TRBD1 (6 bases). V lost 2 bases and J lost 7, with 12 bases in between. Germline V lookup: CDR1 MNHEY, CDR2 SVGAGI. This CDR3 spans 15 amino acids.

This clone occurred a few times. The gene calls are TRBV3-1 (or the pseudogene TRBV3-2) and TRBJ1-2; D gene unclear. Germline lookup yields CDR1 LGHDT and CDR2 YNNKEL (reference sequence). The V end lost 1 base, the J end lost 10 bases, and 10 bases lay between the germline ends. CDR3 length: 12 amino acids. CDR3 region: CASSQAGMDYTF. In DNA form, the CDR3 reads TGTGCCAGCAGCCAAGCGGGGATGGACTACACCTTC.

The chain links TRBV11-2 to TRBJ2-3, with 8 positions matching TRBD2. Unmatched junction bases numbered 3, after V lost 1 base and J lost 0 bases. Germline assignment: CDR1 SGHAT and CDR2 FQNNGV. The CDR3 consists of 16 residues. The CDR3: CASSLVASGSTDTQYF. The DNA of the CDR3 is TGTGCCAGCAGCTTAGTTGCTAGCGGGAGCACAGATACGCAGTATTTT.

The genes are TRBV7-8 and TRBJ1-5; the match to TRBD1 covers 7 bases. Trimming at V came to 1 base and at J to 3 bases, leaving 15 bases not matched to a gene. Germline CDR1 is SGHVS and CDR2 is FQNEAQ. This CDR3 spans 19 amino acids. Here the CDR3 reads CASSLERGHSLGPNQPQHF. The CDR3 DNA is TGTGCCAGCAGCTTAGAAAGGGGGCACAGCCTCGGTCCCAATCAGCCCCAGCATTTT.

The chain joins TRBV7-9 to TRBJ2-2; D remains ambiguous. The germline CDR1 and CDR2 sequences are SEHNR and FQNEAQ (reference sequence). The CDR3 extends over 14 amino acids. Trimming removed 5 bases from V and 6 bases from J, with 13 bases in between. CDR3 DNA sequence: TGTGCCAGCAGCCCCCAAAGCACCCCCGGGGAGCTGTTTTTT. Translating it yields CASSPQSTPGELFF. Full variable domain (rest looked up from reference TRBV7-9 and TRBJ2-2): DTGVSQNPRHKITKRGQNVTFRCDPISEHNRLYWYRQTLGQGPEFLTYFQNEAQLEKSRLLSDRFSAERPKGSFSTLEIQRTEQGDSAMYLCASSPQSTPGELFFGEGSRLTVL.

J is TRBJ1-2 and V is TRBV19; D gene uncertain. Trimming took 7 bases from V and 8 from J, leaving 11 bases between them. CDR1 and CDR2 from the germline V gene are LNHDA and SQIVND (reference sequence). CDR3 size: 11 residues. The CDR3 bases are TGTGCCAGTACCGCCCAGTGGGGCTACACCTTC. This encodes CASTAQWGYTF.

This CDR3 reads CASSSGVGNQPQHF. In DNA, the CDR3 is TGCGCCAGCAGTTCGGGGGTAGGCAATCAGCCCCAGCATTTT. The chain joins TRBV10-1 to TRBJ1-5; the D gene is possibly TRBD1 (5 bases). CDR1 is WNHNN and CDR2 is SYGVQD in the germline V gene (reference sequence). The V and J ends lost 5 bases and 2 bases respectively, with 10 bases between them. The CDR3 totals 14 residues.